The text below deals with one TCR beta chain. Its antigen remains unknown. The entry originates in a study of T cell clonotyping in hematopoietic cell transplantation. Whole-study results and caveats: Few recipient clonotypes overlapped donors; over 95% were de novo at given depth. Recipient TCR diversity dropped after transplant; expanded clonotypes rose from day 30 to 180.

The time point is: recipient sample about 28 days before transplant, after cytoreduction. Recipient blood drawn about 28 days pretransplant and days 30, 100, 180 after. The V gene end was trimmed by 2 bases and the J gene end by 0 bases; junction bases not matched to a gene: 4. Germline V gives CDR1 MNHEY, CDR2 SVGAGI. The CDR3 has 15 amino acids. This table comes from immunoSEQ multiplex PCR, and its TCRdb copy is limited to in-frame clones, with some not included. The top ten hold roughly 3.1% of the sample, which has tens of thousands of clones, 75% to 90% seen once. The sample consisted of peripheral blood mononuclear cells, taken before stem cell transplant. This TCR was recovered from a man aged 55 to 70 with acute myeloid leukemia. Some clones in this sample may be carry-over from other donors' samples. The V and J genes are TRBV6-5 and TRBJ2-7; 7 bases fit TRBD2. DNA of the CDR3: TGTGCCAGCAGTTACGTGCCGGGGGGCTCCTACGAGCAGTACTTC. The encoded protein is CASSYVPGGSYEQYF.